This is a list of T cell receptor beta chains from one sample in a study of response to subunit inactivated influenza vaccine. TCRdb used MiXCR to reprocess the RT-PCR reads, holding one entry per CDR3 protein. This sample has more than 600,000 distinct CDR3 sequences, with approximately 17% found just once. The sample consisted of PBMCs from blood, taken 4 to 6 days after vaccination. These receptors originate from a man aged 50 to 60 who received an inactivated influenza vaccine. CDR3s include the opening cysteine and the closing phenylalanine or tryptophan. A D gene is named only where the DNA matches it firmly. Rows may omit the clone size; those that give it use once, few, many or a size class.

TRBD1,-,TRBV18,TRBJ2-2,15,CASLTGTANTGELFF,TGTGCCAGCCTTACCGGGACAGCGAACACCGGGGAGCTGTTTTTT
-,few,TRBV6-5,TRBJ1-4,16,CASSYSYGSENEKLFF,TGTGCCAGCAGTTACTCGTACGGAAGCGAAAATGAAAAACTGTTTTTT
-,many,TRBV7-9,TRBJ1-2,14,CASSLSDRNYGYTF,TGTGCCAGCAGCTTAAGCGACAGGAACTATGGCTACACCTTC
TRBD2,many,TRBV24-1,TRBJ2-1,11,CATRLAGEQFF,TGTGCCACTAGACTAGCGGGTGAGCAGTTCTTC
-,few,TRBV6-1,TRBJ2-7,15,CASSEAFSESYEQYF,TGTGCCAGCAGTGAAGCGTTCAGTGAATCCTACGAGCAGTACTTC
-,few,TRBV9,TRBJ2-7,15,CASSVGQGRAYEQYF,TGTGCCAGCAGCGTAGGGCAGGGGAGGGCCTACGAGCAGTACTTC
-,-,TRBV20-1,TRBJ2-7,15,CSARSSRSPGDEQYF,TGCAGTGCTAGGTCCTCTCGGTCGCCAGGCGACGAGCAGTACTTC
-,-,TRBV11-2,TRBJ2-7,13,CASSPHKAYEQYF,TGTGCCAGCAGCCCGCACAAGGCCTACGAGCAGTACTTC
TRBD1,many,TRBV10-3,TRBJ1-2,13,CAIRGTDNYGYTF,TGTGCCATCAGGGGGACAGATAACTATGGCTACACCTTC
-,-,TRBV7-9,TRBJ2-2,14,CASRSYSGTGELFF,TGTGCCAGCAGGTCATATAGTGGCACCGGGGAGCTGTTTTTT
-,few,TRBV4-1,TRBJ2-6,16,CASSPYKSGGANVLTF,TGCGCCAGCAGCCCGTACAAAAGTGGTGGGGCCAACGTCCTGACTTTC
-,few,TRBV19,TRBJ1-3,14,CASGAGLVGNTIYF,TGTGCCAGTGGAGCGGGCTTAGTCGGAAACACCATATATTTT
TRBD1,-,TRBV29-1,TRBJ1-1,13,CSVMGTGNTEAFF,TGCAGCGTTATGGGGACAGGCAACACTGAAGCTTTCTTT
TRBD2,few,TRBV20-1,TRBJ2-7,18,CSARGRLAGRVQRYEQYF,TGCAGTGCTAGAGGGCGACTAGCGGGGCGAGTTCAGCGCTACGAGCAGTACTTC
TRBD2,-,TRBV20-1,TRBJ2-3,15,CSARRSGSSTDTQYF,TGCAGTGCTAGAAGGAGCGGGAGTAGCACAGATACGCAGTATTTT
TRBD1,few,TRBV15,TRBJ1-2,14,CATSSRTGVNGYTF,TGTGCCACCAGCAGCCGGACAGGGGTGAATGGCTACACCTTC
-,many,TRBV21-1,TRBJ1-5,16,CASSDLGELKNQPQHF,TGTGCCAGCAGCGACCTAGGAGAGCTGAAGAATCAGCCCCAGCATTTT
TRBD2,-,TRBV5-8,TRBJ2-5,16,CASSYGLAGRWETQYF,TGTGCCAGCAGCTACGGACTAGCGGGGAGGTGGGAGACCCAGTACTTC
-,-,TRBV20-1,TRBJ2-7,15,CSASDLAASSYEQYF,TGCAGTGCTAGCGACTTGGCCGCTAGCTCCTACGAGCAGTACTTC
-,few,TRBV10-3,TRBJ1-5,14,CAINSGGWDQPQHF,TGTGCCATCAATTCGGGGGGTTGGGATCAGCCCCAGCATTTT
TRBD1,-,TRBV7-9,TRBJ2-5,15,CASSDQGANGETQYF,TGTGCCAGCAGCGATCAGGGGGCTAACGGAGAGACCCAGTACTTC
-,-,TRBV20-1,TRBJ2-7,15,CSARDQLKNRNEQYF,TGCAGTGCTAGAGATCAGTTAAAGAACAGGAACGAGCAGTACTTC
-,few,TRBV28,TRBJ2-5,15,CASSLDLASQETQYF,TGTGCCAGCAGTTTGGATCTAGCCTCGCAAGAGACCCAGTACTTC
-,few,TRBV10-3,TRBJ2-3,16,CAISPGTSKGADTQYF,TGTGCCATCAGCCCGGGAACCTCGAAGGGCGCAGATACGCAGTATTTT
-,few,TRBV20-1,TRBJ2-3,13,CSAADYPPDTQYF,TGCAGTGCCGCGGACTACCCCCCAGATACGCAGTATTTT
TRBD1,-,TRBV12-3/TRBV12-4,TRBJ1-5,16,CASSPRRDREIQPQHF,TGTGCCAGCAGTCCCCGCCGGGACAGGGAAATTCAGCCCCAGCATTTT
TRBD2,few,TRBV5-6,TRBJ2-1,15,CASFPGLAGVNEQFF,TGTGCCAGCTTCCCGGGACTAGCGGGAGTCAATGAGCAGTTCTTC
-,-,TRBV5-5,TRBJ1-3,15,CASSFQGSDGNTIYF,TGTGCCAGCAGCTTCCAGGGAAGCGACGGAAACACCATATATTTT
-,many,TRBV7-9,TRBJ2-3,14,CASSLVVGTDTQYF,TGTGCCAGCAGCTTAGTAGTAGGCACAGATACGCAGTATTTT
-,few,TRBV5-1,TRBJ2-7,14,CASRWLTGAYEQYF,TGCGCCAGCAGATGGTTGACAGGCGCCTACGAGCAGTACTTC
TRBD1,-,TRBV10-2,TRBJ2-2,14,CASYDRGHTGELFF,TGCGCCAGCTACGACAGGGGGCATACCGGGGAGCTGTTTTTT
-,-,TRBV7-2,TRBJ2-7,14,CASSLASGNYEQYF,TGTGCCAGCAGCTTAGCTTCTGGAAACTACGAGCAGTACTTC
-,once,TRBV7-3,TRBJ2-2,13,CASSSLPRGELFF,TGTGCCAGCAGCTCCCTCCCGAGGGGGGAGCTGTTTTTT
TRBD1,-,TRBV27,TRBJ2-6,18,CASSFGTGGSFGANVLTF,TGTGCCAGCAGTTTTGGGACAGGGGGATCATTTGGGGCCAACGTCCTGACTTTC
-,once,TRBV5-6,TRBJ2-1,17,CASSFQVRDRVYNEQFF,TGTGCCAGCAGCTTCCAAGTCCGGGACCGAGTCTACAATGAGCAGTTCTTC
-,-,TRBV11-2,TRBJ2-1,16,CASSLFSVSSYNEQFF,TGTGCCAGCAGCTTGTTCTCCGTGAGCTCCTACAATGAGCAGTTCTTC
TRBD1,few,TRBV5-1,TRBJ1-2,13,CASSVGQGGGYTF,TGCGCCAGCAGCGTGGGACAGGGGGGTGGCTACACCTTC
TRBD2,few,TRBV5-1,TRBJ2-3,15,CASSPGTSAPDTQYF,TGCGCCAGCAGCCCTGGGACTAGCGCTCCAGATACGCAGTATTTT
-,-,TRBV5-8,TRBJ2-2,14,CASSLNRATGELFF,TGTGCCAGCAGCTTGAACAGGGCCACCGGGGAGCTGTTTTTT
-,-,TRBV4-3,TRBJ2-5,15,CASSQGFGSRETQYF,TGCGCCAGCAGCCAGGGCTTTGGGTCGAGGGAGACCCAGTACTTC
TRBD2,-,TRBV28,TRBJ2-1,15,CASSLLAGGINEQFF,TGTGCCAGCAGTTTACTTGCGGGGGGGATCAATGAGCAGTTCTTC